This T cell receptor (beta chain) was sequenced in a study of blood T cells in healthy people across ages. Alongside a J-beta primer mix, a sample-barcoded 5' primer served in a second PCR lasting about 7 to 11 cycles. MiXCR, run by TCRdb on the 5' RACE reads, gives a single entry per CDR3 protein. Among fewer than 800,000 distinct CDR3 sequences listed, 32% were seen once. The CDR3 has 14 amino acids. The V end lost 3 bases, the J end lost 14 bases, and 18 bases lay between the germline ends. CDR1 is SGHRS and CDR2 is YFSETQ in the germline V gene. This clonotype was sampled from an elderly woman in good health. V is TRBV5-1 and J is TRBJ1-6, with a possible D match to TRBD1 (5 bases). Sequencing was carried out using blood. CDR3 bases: TGCGCCAGCAGCTCCGGGGCACGGGGAGATACCCTCCACTTT. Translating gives CASSSGARGDTLHF.